These 16 T cell receptor beta chains share one sample of origin, sequenced in a study of Graves' ophthalmopathy and Graves' hyperthyroidism. CDR3 regions of TCR beta were amplified from RNA transcripts. A first-round RT-PCR used HTBI primers, followed by a second-round multiplex PCR. MiXCR, run by TCRdb on the multiplex PCR reads, gives a single entry per CDR3 protein. In the table there are approximately 540,000 distinct CDR3 sequences, 35% to 45% of which are singletons. What was sequenced was peripheral blood or thyroid tissue (not recorded which). The source of these receptors is an adult man with Graves' hyperthyroidism.

Many counts were recorded for this clonotype. The chain's CDR3 is CASSATTGGFSPLHF. The CDR3 nucleotides read TGTGCCAGCAGCGCCACGACAGGGGGCTTTTCACCCCTCCACTTT. The chain links TRBV9 to TRBJ1-6, with TRBD1 matching 10 bases. The germline gives CDR1 SGDLS, CDR2 YYNGEE. This CDR3 contains 15 residues. V lost 3 bases and J lost 9; bases outside the gene matches: 6. The whole variable domain, remainder taken from reference TRBV9 and TRBJ1-6, is DSGVTQTPKHLITATGQRVTLRCSPRSGDLSVYWYQQSLDQGLQFLIQYYNGEERAKGNILERFSAQQFPDLHSELNLSSLELGDSALYFCASSATTGGFSPLHFGNGTRLTVT.

The chain has TRBV27 and TRBJ2-6; D not certain. Per the germline V gene, CDR1 is MNHEY and CDR2 is SMNVEV (reference sequence). CDR3 size: 14 residues. Trimming removed 3 bases from V and 4 bases from J, with 7 bases in between. The CDR3 sequence is CASSFESGANVLTF. Written as DNA, the CDR3 is TGTGCCAGCAGTTTTGAGTCCGGGGCCAACGTCCTGACTTTC.

Ten or more counts support this clonotype. The V and J genes are TRBV7-9 and TRBJ2-2; D tentatively fits TRBD1 or TRBD2 (6 bases each). Germline V gene data show CDR1 as SEHNR and CDR2 as FQNEAQ (reference sequence). CDR3 length equals 17 residues. V was clipped by 5 bases and J by 8 bases, with 24 bases between them. CDR3 protein: CASSRLGGVPPVGELFF. CDR3 bases: TGTGCCAGCAGCCGCCTCGGGGGCGTCCCTCCGGTAGGGGAGCTGTTTTTT. Complete variable domain (other parts from reference TRBV7-9 and TRBJ2-2): DTGVSQNPRHKITKRGQNVTFRCDPISEHNRLYWYRQTLGQGPEFLTYFQNEAQLEKSRLLSDRFSAERPKGSFSTLEIQRTEQGDSAMYLCASSRLGGVPPVGELFFGEGSRLTVL.

As regards this clonotype: One end of the junction does not line up with germline, which may come from a read error. The V gene is TRBV11-2, the J gene TRBJ2-6, with 9 bases lining up with TRBD1. Germline lookup yields CDR1 SGHAT and CDR2 FQNNGV. CDR3 length: 15 amino acids. DNA of the CDR3: TGTGCCAGCAGCTTGACGGACAGGGGAGCCAACGTCCTGGCTTTC. The encoded protein is CASSLTDRGANVLAF.

This clonotype was detected ten times or more. The CDR3 DNA sequence: TGTGCCATCGTTCGGGGGTGGGGGAACACTGAAGCTTTCTTT. Translated, it gives CAIVRGWGNTEAFF. V gene TRBV10-3 combines with J gene TRBJ1-1, with TRBD1 as a possible D gene (5 bases). V shed 8 bases and J shed 1 base, with 14 bases lying between them. Germline CDR1 reads ENHRY; CDR2 reads SYGVKD. CDR3 length equals 14 residues.

The chain carries TRBV5-6 and TRBJ1-4; TRBD1 aligns across 10 bases. V dropped 2 bases and J dropped 7; count of bases not matched to a gene: 11. The CDR3 runs 17 residues. Per germline, CDR1 SGHDT and CDR2 YYEEEE. The CDR3 bases are TGTGCCAGCAGCTTTACTGGGACAGGGGCCCGGAGTGAAAAACTGTTTTTT. Residues: CASSFTGTGARSEKLFF.

Only a few counts were recorded for this clonotype. The chain employs TRBV2 and TRBJ1-5; TRBD1 might be the D (6 bases). Germline V lookup: CDR1 SNHLY, CDR2 FYNNEI. V was shortened by 5 bases and J by 0 bases, with 11 bases between the two germline ends. The CDR3 covers 15 residues. The CDR3 DNA sequence: TGTGCCAGCAGTTGGTCAGGGGCTAGCAATCAGCCCCAGCATTTT. Its translation: CASSWSGASNQPQHF.

Many counts were recorded for this clonotype. The chain employs TRBV12-3 or TRBV12-4 and TRBJ2-7; D not resolved. This CDR3 is built from 15 residues. V was shortened by 3 bases and J by 2 bases, with 14 bases between the two germline ends. The CDR3: CASSLSTLVPYEQYF. The CDR3 bases are TGTGCCAGCAGTTTGTCCACCCTAGTTCCCTACGAGCAGTACTTC.

DNA of the CDR3: TGTGCCACCAGTGCGCCGTACAATGAGCAGTTCTTC. Its protein product is CATSAPYNEQFF. This rearrangement joins TRBV24-1 to TRBJ2-5; D is unresolved. The DNA end is more similar to TRBJ2-1, so the J call may be wrong. There are 12 residues in the CDR3. Germline-derived CDR1 and CDR2 are KGHDR and SFDVKD.

This clonotype was detected once. The chain uses TRBV7-8 and TRBJ2-7, with TRBD1 matching 10 bases. The length of the CDR3 is 15 residues. V shed 5 bases, J shed 4 bases, and the junction held 8 bases outside the gene matches. The V gene's germline CDR1 is SGHVS and CDR2 FQNEAQ. Here the CDR3 DNA reads TGTGCCAGCAGCCCGGACAGGGGGGAGGGGTACGAGCAGTACTTC. Translating gives CASSPDRGEGYEQYF.

This clonotype appeared a few times. This chain joins TRBV3-1 and TRBJ2-7, with TRBD2 identical over 7 bases. CDR3 size: 14 residues. Germline lookup yields CDR1 LGHDT and CDR2 YNNKEL (reference sequence). V lost 5 bases, J lost 3 bases, and 7 bases stayed unmatched. The DNA of the CDR3 is TGTGCCAGCAGCTCAGGACTAGATATCTACGAGCAGTACTTC. This gives the protein CASSSGLDIYEQYF.

A note on this clonotype: Compared with germline, one end of the junction differs, possibly owing to a read error. The chain has TRBV2 and TRBJ1-5; D possibly corresponds to TRBD1 (5 bases). The CDR3 length is 13 residues. Germline CDR1 and CDR2: SNHLY and FYNNEI. Written as DNA, the CDR3 is TGTGCCAGCAGTGAAGGGGGCTATCAGCCCCATCATTTT. Translating gives CASSEGGYQPHHF.

This clonotype has a count of ten or more. This chain joins TRBV10-2 and TRBJ1-3; D is unclear. V gave up 10 bases and J gave up 0 bases, with 10 bases separating them. CDR3 length: 13 amino acids. CDR1 is WSHSY and CDR2 is SAAADI in the germline V gene. CDR3 protein: CATVGDSGNTIYF. The CDR3 nucleotides read TGCGCCACCGTAGGTGACTCTGGAAACACCATATATTTT.

The V and J genes are TRBV28 and TRBJ1-4; perhaps TRBD1 as D (6 bases). Germline values: CDR1 MDHEN, CDR2 SYDVKM. CDR3 length: 13 residues. Trimming shortened V by 4 bases and J by 8 bases, and 11 bases separated the two germline ends. CDR3 sequence (DNA): TGTGCCAGCAGTTCAGGGGAAGGAGAAAAACTGTTTTTT. The encoded protein is CASSSGEGEKLFF.

This chain links TRBV3-1 with TRBJ2-5; D is perhaps TRBD2 (5 bases). V was cut by 6 bases and J by 3 bases, with 11 bases left in between. The V gene's germline CDR1 is LGHDT and CDR2 YNNKEL (reference sequence). The CDR3 runs 13 residues. The CDR3 nucleotides read TGTGCCAGCAGGCCGGAGGTTGAAGAGACCCAGTACTTC. Its translation: CASRPEVEETQYF.

There are many counts of this clonotype. The genes are TRBV6-6 and TRBJ2-7, with D possibly called TRBD1 or TRBD2 (5 bases each). The CDR3 sequence is 15 residues long. Trimming removed 2 bases from V and 7 bases from J, with 18 bases in between. Germline V gene data show CDR1 as MNHNY and CDR2 as SVGAGI (reference sequence). CDR3 in amino acids: CASSYEGPGAWEQYF. The CDR3 DNA follows: TGTGCCAGCAGTTACGAGGGACCCGGGGCATGGGAGCAGTACTTC.